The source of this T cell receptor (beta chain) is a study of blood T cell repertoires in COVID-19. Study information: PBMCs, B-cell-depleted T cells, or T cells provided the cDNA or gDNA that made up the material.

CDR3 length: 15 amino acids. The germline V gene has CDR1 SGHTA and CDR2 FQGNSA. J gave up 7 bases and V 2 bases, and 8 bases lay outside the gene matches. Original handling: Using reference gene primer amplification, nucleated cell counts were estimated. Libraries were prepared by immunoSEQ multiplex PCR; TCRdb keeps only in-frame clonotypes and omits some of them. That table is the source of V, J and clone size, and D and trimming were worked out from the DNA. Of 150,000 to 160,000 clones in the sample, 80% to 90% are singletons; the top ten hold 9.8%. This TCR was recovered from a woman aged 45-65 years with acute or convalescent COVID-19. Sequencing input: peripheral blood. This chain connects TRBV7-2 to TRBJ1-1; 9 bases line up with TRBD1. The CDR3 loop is CASSLMGQGISEAFF. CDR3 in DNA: TGTGCCAGCAGCTTAATGGGACAGGGAATCAGTGAAGCTTTCTTT.